One sample yielded the 19 T cell receptor beta chains listed below, sequenced in a study of radiotherapy plus CTLA-4 blockade in lung cancer. Repertoires were generated with immunoSEQ multiplex PCR, while TCRdb's copy carries only in-frame clones and drops some. This sample carries 70,000 to 100,000 clones, approximately 86% of them seen once, and the ten largest clones take around 2%. Sequencing was performed on peripheral blood, taken from a patient treated with radiotherapy plus ipilimumab. Receptors originate from a human donor with non-small cell lung cancer who had a partial response to radiotherapy plus ipilimumab.

V is TRBV5-1 and J is TRBJ2-7; 7 nucleotides match TRBD1. The CDR3 length is 15 residues. The germline V gene encodes CDR1 SGHRS and CDR2 YFSETQ. V shed 0 bases and J 6 bases; nucleotides not matched to a gene: 9. CDR3 loop: CASSLVGRGLFEQYF. In DNA, the CDR3 is TGCGCCAGCAGCTTGGTGGGCAGGGGGTTGTTCGAGCAGTACTTC.

This chain uses TRBV6-1 with TRBJ2-1; D is possibly TRBD1 (5 bases). Trimming pared 1 base from V and 3 bases from J, leaving 13 bases between. This CDR3 contains 16 residues. Germline CDR1 is MNHNS and CDR2 is SASEGT. DNA for the CDR3: TGTGCCAGCAGTGAAGAAAGGGCAGGGATCTACAATGAGCAGTTCTTC. Its protein product is CASSEERAGIYNEQFF.

The chain combines TRBV5-4 with TRBJ2-2; TRBD1 agrees at 12 bases. This CDR3 comprises 16 residues. J gave up 7 bases and V 5 bases, and 9 bases lay outside the gene matches. Germline V gene lookup returns CDR1 SGHNT and CDR2 YYREEE (reference sequence). The CDR3 DNA is TGTGCCAGCAGGTTTGGGACAGGGGGCTTCTTCGGGGAGCTGTTTTTT. This encodes CASRFGTGGFFGELFF.

This chain uses TRBV27 with TRBJ2-7, with 7 bases aligning to TRBD2. The germline V gene encodes CDR1 MNHEY and CDR2 SMNVEV (reference sequence). V gave up 6 bases and J gave up 3 bases; unmatched junction bases: 8. The CDR3 length is 14 residues. The CDR3 loop is CASRAVAGLYEQYF. The DNA of the CDR3 is TGTGCCAGCAGGGCGGTAGCGGGTCTCTACGAGCAGTACTTC.

This chain uses TRBV19 with TRBJ2-3; TRBD2 agrees at 7 bases. CDR1 is LNHDA and CDR2 is SQIVND in the germline V gene (reference sequence). The CDR3 is made up of 15 amino acids. J gave up 3 bases and V 4 bases, and 7 bases lay outside the gene matches. CDR3 DNA sequence: TGTGCCAGTAGTAGGGGGGGGTCGAGGACAGATACGCAGTATTTT. Encoded protein: CASSRGGSRTDTQYF.

This clone was recorded once. The rearrangement joins TRBV4-1 to TRBJ2-7, with TRBD1 as a possible D gene (6 bases). The CDR3 contains 15 residues. Germline values: CDR1 MGHRA, CDR2 YSYEKL. V was trimmed by 3 bases and J by 5 bases, leaving 17 bases between them. The CDR3: CASSQGHLIGDEQYF. CDR3 coding DNA: TGCGCCAGCAGCCAGGGACATTTGATCGGCGACGAGCAGTACTTC.

This chain joins TRBV5-5 and TRBJ2-7; TRBD1 is a possible D gene (6 bases). V shed 4 bases and J shed 0 bases, with 17 bases lying between them. Germline V gene sequence: CDR1 SGHKS, CDR2 YYEKEE (reference sequence). The CDR3 runs 16 residues. The CDR3 reads CASSQAQGVSSYEQYF. DNA of the CDR3: TGTGCCAGCAGCCAAGCACAGGGTGTAAGCTCCTACGAGCAGTACTTC.

The V gene is TRBV15, the J gene TRBJ2-5; D is ambiguous. Trimming shortened V by 0 bases and J by 2 bases, and 7 bases separated the two germline ends. The CDR3 totals 14 residues. Germline V lookup: CDR1 LNHNV, CDR2 YYDKDF (reference sequence). The CDR3 is CATSRDLQQETQYF. As DNA, the CDR3 is TGTGCCACCAGCAGAGATTTACAGCAAGAGACCCAGTACTTC.

The chain employs TRBV15 and TRBJ2-1, with D hard to call. This CDR3 is 17 amino acids long. Per germline, CDR1 LNHNV and CDR2 YYDKDF (reference sequence). Trimming shortened V by 0 bases and J by 0 bases, and 12 bases separated the two germline ends. CDR3 sequence: CATSRDQYSLSYNEQFF. CDR3 DNA sequence: TGTGCCACCAGCAGAGATCAGTACAGCCTCTCCTACAATGAGCAGTTCTTC.

The chain joins TRBV15 to TRBJ2-1; possibly TRBD2 for D (5 bases). From germline, CDR1 is LNHNV and CDR2 YYDKDF (reference sequence). The CDR3 runs 13 residues. The germline V and J ends were trimmed by 2 bases and 6 bases, with 8 bases remaining between them. CDR3 DNA: TGTGCCACCAGCAGACGTGGAGGCAATGAGCAGTTCTTC. This encodes CATSRRGGNEQFF.

The chain couples TRBV5-6 to TRBJ1-2; TRBD1 matches 7 bases. This CDR3 is built from 13 residues. Germline-derived CDR1 and CDR2 are SGHDT and YYEEEE. The V and J ends lost 5 bases and 6 bases, in that order; junction bases with no gene match: 7. This chain's CDR3 is CASRLRGFHGYTF. The DNA for the CDR3 is TGTGCCAGCAGGCTCAGGGGGTTCCATGGCTACACCTTC.

The V gene is TRBV7-9, the J gene TRBJ2-5; 12 bases map to TRBD2. Germline V gene sequence: CDR1 SEHNR, CDR2 FQNEAQ (reference sequence). V trimming: 6 bases; J trimming: 5 bases; junction bases outside the gene matches: 7. CDR3 length: 15 amino acids. The CDR3 reads CASSTALAGGETQYF. Here the CDR3 DNA reads TGTGCCAGCAGTACCGCCCTAGCGGGAGGGGAGACCCAGTACTTC.

This sequence joins TRBV10-3 and TRBJ1-2; D perhaps matches TRBD1 (5 bases). The V gene's germline CDR1 is ENHRY and CDR2 SYGVKD. The CDR3 covers 13 residues. V lost 10 bases to trimming and J lost 3 bases, with 15 bases between them. The CDR3 protein is CATSRARDYGYTF. Here the CDR3 DNA reads TGTGCCACCTCCAGGGCAAGAGACTATGGCTACACCTTC.

This clone was seen a few times. V gene TRBV7-2 combines with J gene TRBJ1-4; 10 positions match TRBD1. This CDR3 spans 16 amino acids. Germline V gene lookup returns CDR1 SGHTA and CDR2 FQGNSA. V shed 2 bases, J shed 5 bases, and the junction held 5 bases outside the gene matches. In DNA form, the CDR3 reads TGTGCCAGCAGCTTACAACCGGGACAGGGGAATGAAAAACTGTTTTTT. Residues: CASSLQPGQGNEKLFF. The variable domain in full, with the rest retrieved from reference TRBV7-2 and TRBJ1-4, is GAGVSQSPSNKVTEKGKDVELRCDPISGHTALYWYRQSLGQGLEFLIYFQGNSAPDKSGLPSDRFSAERTGGSVSTLTIQRTQQEDSAVYLCASSLQPGQGNEKLFFGSGTQLSVL.

This sequence joins TRBV30 and TRBJ1-4, with TRBD1 as a possible D gene (6 bases). CDR1 and CDR2 (germline): GTSNPN, SVGIG (reference sequence). V lost 7 bases and J 5 bases, leaving 29 bases between the germline ends. The CDR3 spans 18 residues. CDR3 region: CASSKKWGPDDTNEKLFF. Written as DNA, the CDR3 is TGTGCCTCCTCCAAGAAATGGGGGCCAGACGATACCAATGAAAAACTGTTTTTT.

The V gene is TRBV5-4, the J gene TRBJ1-6; TRBD1 aligns across 9 bases. The CDR3 consists of 15 residues. Germline CDR1 reads SGHNT; CDR2 reads YYREEE (reference sequence). Germline trimming cut 3 bases from V and 7 bases from J; bases unmatched to any gene: 5. The DNA of the CDR3 is TGTGCCAGCAGCTGGATAGGACAGGGGAATTCACCCCTCCACTTT. This codes for CASSWIGQGNSPLHF.

The chain couples TRBV19 to TRBJ1-2; no firm D call. The germline V gene encodes CDR1 LNHDA and CDR2 SQIVND (reference sequence). This CDR3 is 18 amino acids long. V lost 1 base and J 4 bases, leaving 22 bases between the germline ends. CDR3 DNA sequence: TGTGCCAGTAGTATAGTTGTGGGCCCTACGCATTTCATCTATGGCTACACCTTC. Its protein is CASSIVVGPTHFIYGYTF.

This chain links TRBV4-2 with TRBJ2-7, with TRBD2 identical over 9 bases. V dropped 0 bases and J dropped 7; count of bases not matched to a gene: 4. The germline CDR1 and CDR2 sequences are LGHNA and YNFKEQ. The CDR3 runs 14 residues. The CDR3 spells CASSQDRLAGEQYF. In nucleotides, the CDR3 is TGTGCCAGCAGCCAAGATAGGCTAGCGGGAGAGCAGTACTTC.

The chain carries TRBV6-5 and TRBJ1-3, with D possibly matching TRBD1 (5 bases). The CDR3 runs 14 residues. Deletions cut 5 bases from V and 4 bases from J, with 12 bases between. The V gene's germline CDR1 is MNHEY and CDR2 SVGAGI. The CDR3 loop is CASSRDRRGNTIYF. DNA of the CDR3: TGTGCCAGCAGTCGCGACAGAAGGGGAAACACCATATATTTT.